This T cell receptor (beta chain) was sequenced during a study of T cell responses to AZD1222 COVID-19 vaccine. About the study: Analysis merged second doses at about 4 or about 12 weeks.

Regarding the study as a whole: Unmutated variant regions are reportedly the target of nearly half of TCRs that are spike-specific. The repertoires were collected only after the peak T cell response. Clonal diversity may have been underestimated in mostly white British donors.

TCRdb's copy holds only in-frame clones and misses some; the assay was immunoSEQ multiplex PCR. The sample holds around 140,000 clones, around nine tenths seen once. The CDR3 loop spans 15 amino acids. Germline CDR1 MNHNY, CDR2 SVGAGI (reference sequence). Trimming removed 7 bases at V and 0 bases at J, with 15 bases between. On this clone: What it recognizes is unknown.

The material sequenced was peripheral blood, taken on day 0 of AZD1222 vaccination. The receptor was isolated from an adult in good health. This rearrangement joins TRBV6-6 to TRBJ1-1; maybe TRBD1 (6 bases). As DNA, the CDR3 is TGTGCCAGCACCCAGGGGACAACCGTGAACACTGAAGCTTTCTTT. Its translation: CASTQGTTVNTEAFF.